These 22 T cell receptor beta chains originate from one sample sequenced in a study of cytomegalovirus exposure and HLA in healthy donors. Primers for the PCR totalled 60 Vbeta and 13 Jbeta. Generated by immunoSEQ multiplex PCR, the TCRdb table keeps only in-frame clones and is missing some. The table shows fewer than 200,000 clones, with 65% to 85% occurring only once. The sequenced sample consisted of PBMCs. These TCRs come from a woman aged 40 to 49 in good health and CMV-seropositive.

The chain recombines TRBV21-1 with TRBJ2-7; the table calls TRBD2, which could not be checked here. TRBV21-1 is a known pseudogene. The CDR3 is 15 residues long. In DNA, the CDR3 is TGTGCCAGCAGCGGGTTAACAAGGAGCTCCTACGAGCAGTACTTC. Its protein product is CASSGLTRSSYEQYF.

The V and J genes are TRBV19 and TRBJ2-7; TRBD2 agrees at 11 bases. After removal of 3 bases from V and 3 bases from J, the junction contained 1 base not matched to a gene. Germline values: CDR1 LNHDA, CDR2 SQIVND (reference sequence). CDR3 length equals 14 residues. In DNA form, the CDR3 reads TGTGCCAGTAGTATGGGACTAGCGGACTACGAGCAGTACTTC. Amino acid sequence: CASSMGLADYEQYF.

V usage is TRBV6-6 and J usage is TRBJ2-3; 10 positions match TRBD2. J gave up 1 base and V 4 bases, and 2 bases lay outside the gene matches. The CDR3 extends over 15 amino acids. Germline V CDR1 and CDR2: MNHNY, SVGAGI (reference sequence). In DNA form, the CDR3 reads TGTGCCAGCAGTTCTACTAGCGGGGGCACAGATACGCAGTATTTT. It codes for CASSSTSGGTDTQYF.

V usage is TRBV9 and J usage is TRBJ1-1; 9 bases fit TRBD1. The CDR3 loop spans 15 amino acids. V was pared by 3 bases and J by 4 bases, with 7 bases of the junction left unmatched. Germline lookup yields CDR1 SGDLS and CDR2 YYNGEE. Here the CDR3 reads CASSARTGVATEAFF. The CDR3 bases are TGTGCCAGCAGCGCCCGGACAGGGGTCGCCACTGAAGCTTTCTTT.

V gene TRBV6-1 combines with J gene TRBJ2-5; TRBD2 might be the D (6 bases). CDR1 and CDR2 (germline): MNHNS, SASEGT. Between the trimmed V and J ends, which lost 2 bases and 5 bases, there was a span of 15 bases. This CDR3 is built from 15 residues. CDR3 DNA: TGTGCCAGCAGTGAAATCCGTCGTGGAGGGGAGACCCAGTACTTC. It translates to CASSEIRRGGETQYF.

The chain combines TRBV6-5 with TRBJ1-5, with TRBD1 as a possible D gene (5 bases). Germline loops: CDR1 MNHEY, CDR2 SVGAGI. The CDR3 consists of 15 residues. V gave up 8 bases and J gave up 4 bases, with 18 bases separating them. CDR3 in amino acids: CASWSGREGNQPQHF. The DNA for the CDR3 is TGTGCCAGCTGGTCAGGCAGGGAAGGGAATCAGCCCCAGCATTTT.

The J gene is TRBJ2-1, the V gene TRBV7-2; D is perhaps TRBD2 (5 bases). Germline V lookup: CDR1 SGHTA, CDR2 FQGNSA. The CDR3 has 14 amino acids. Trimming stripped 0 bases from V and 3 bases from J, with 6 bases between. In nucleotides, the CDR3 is TGTGCCAGCAGCTTAGCACGGGACTACAATGAGCAGTTCTTC. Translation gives CASSLARDYNEQFF.

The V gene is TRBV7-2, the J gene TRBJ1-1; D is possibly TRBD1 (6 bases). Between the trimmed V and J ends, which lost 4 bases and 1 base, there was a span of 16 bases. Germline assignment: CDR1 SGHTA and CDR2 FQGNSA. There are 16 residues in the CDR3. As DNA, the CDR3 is TGTGCCAGCAGCTACATTCTCTCGACAGGGAACACTGAAGCTTTCTTT. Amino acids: CASSYILSTGNTEAFF.

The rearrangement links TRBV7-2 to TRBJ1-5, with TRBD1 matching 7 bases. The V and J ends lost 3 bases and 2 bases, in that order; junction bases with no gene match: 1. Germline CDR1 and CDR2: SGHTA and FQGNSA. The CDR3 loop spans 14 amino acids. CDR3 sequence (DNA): TGTGCCAGCAGCTTCGACAGGGGCAATCAGCCCCAGCATTTT. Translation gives CASSFDRGNQPQHF.

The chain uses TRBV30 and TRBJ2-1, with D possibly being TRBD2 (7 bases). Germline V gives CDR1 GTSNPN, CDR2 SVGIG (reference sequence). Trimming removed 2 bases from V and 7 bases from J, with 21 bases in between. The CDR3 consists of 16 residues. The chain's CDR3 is CAWSPVGAGVRNEQFF. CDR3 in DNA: TGTGCCTGGAGTCCGGTGGGGGCGGGAGTTCGGAATGAGCAGTTCTTC.

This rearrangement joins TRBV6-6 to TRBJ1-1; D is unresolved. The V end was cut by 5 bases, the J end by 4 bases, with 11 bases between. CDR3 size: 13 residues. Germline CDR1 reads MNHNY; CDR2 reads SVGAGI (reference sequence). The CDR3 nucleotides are TGTGCCAGCAGTCCAACCCCGAGCACTGAAGCTTTCTTT. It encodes CASSPTPSTEAFF.

The CDR3 nucleotides read TGTGCCTCAAGGGGGGGCGGGGGTGCAGACGGGGAGCTGTTTTTT. It codes for CASRGGGGADGELFF. V gene TRBV6-1 combines with J gene TRBJ2-2; D may be TRBD2 (7 bases). Trimming took 11 bases from V and 7 from J, leaving 23 bases between them. Germline V gene sequence: CDR1 MNHNS, CDR2 SASEGT. The CDR3 consists of 15 residues.

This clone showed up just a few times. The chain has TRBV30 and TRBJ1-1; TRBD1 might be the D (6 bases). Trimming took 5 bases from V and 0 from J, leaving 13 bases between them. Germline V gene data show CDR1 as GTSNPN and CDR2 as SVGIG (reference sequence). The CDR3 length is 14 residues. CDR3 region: CAWRPGHLNTEAFF. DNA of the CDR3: TGTGCCTGGCGACCGGGACATCTGAACACTGAAGCTTTCTTT.

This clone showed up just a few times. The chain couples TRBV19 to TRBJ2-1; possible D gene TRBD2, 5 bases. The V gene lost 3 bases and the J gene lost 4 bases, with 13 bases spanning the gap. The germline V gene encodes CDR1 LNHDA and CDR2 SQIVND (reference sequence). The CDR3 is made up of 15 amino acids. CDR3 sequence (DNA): TGTGCCAGTAGTATGCCTGGGAGAGGGTACAATGAGCAGTTCTTC. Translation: CASSMPGRGYNEQFF.

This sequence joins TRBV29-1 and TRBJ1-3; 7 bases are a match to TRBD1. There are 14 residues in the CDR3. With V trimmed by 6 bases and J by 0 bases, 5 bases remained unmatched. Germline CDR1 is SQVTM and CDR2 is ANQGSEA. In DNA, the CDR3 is TGCAGCGTAATGGGGGACAGCTCTGGAAACACCATATATTTT. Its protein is CSVMGDSSGNTIYF.

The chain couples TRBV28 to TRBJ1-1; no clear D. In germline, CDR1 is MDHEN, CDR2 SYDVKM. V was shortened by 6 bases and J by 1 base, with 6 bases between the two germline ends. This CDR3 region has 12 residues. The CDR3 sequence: CASRYGNTEAFF. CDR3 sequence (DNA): TGTGCCAGCAGGTACGGGAACACTGAAGCTTTCTTT.

Here the CDR3 reads CASSGPDRFYGYTF. The CDR3 nucleotides read TGTGCCAGCAGTGGGCCGGACAGGTTCTATGGCTACACCTTC. The rearrangement links TRBV6-1 to TRBJ1-2; 7 bases map to TRBD1. The germline V gene encodes CDR1 MNHNS and CDR2 SASEGT. The length of the CDR3 is 14 residues. V shed 4 bases and J 4 bases; nucleotides not matched to a gene: 6.

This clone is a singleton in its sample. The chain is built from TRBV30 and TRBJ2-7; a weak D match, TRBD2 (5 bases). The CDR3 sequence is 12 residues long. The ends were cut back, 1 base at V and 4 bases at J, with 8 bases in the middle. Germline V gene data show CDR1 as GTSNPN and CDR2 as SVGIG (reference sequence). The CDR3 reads CAWSGTGYEQYF. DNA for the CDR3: TGTGCCTGGAGTGGGACTGGGTACGAGCAGTACTTC.

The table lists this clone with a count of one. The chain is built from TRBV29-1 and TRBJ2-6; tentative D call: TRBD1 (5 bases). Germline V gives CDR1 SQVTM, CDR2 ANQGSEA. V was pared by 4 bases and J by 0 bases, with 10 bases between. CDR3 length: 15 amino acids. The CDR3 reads CSVGQSSSGANVLTF. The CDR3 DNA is TGCAGCGTTGGACAGTCGTCCTCTGGGGCCAACGTCCTGACTTTC.

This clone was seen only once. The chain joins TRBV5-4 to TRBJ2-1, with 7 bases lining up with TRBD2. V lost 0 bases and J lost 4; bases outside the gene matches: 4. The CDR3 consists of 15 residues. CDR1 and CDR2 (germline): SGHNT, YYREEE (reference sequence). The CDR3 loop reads CASSLAASGYNEQFF. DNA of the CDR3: TGTGCCAGCAGCTTGGCGGCTAGCGGTTACAATGAGCAGTTCTTC.

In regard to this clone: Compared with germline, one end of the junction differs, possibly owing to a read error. The CDR3 DNA sequence: TGTGCCAGTAGTATTATTCCCCCGGGACTTCAAGTAAATTTT. As protein: CASSIIPPGLQVNF. The chain recombines TRBV19 with TRBJ1-5; TRBD1 might be the D (5 bases). The CDR3 sequence is 14 residues long. The germline V gene has CDR1 LNHDA and CDR2 SQIVND (reference sequence).

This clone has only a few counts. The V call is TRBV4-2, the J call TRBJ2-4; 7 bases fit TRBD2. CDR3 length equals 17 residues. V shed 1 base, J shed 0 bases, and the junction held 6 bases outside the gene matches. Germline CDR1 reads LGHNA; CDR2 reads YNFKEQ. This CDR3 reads CASSQVWEGKAKNIQYF. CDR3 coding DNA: TGTGCCAGCAGCCAAGTTTGGGAGGGGAAAGCCAAAAACATTCAGTACTTC.